This T cell receptor beta chain originates from a study of memory CD4+ T cells and cytomegalovirus serostatus. The sort gate was single viable CD3+CD4+CD8-CD45RO+ cells for memory CD4+ T cells. Sequencing was performed with immunoSEQ multiplex PCR; in TCRdb, only in-frame clones are kept and a portion is missing. The table includes about 31,000 clones, about three quarters detected once. The CDR3 is 15 residues long. Germline V gene data show CDR1 as SGHNT and CDR2 as YYREEE (reference sequence). The V end lost 2 bases, the J end lost 5 bases, and 15 bases lay between the germline ends. This sequence was found in an adult in good health and CMV-seronegative. Some clones in this sample may be carry-over from other donors' samples. V and J are TRBV5-4 and TRBJ2-3; D is perhaps TRBD2 (5 bases). Material for sequencing was memory CD4+ T cells from blood. As DNA, the CDR3 is TGTGCCAGCAGCTTCACGGGGTCAGGAGAAGATACGCAGTATTTT. It specifies CASSFTGSGEDTQYF. The full variable domain, its missing parts supplied by reference TRBV5-4 and TRBJ2-3, is ETGVTQSPTHLIKTRGQQVTLRCSSQSGHNTVSWYQQALGQGPQFIFQYYREEENGRGNFPPRFSGLQFPNYSSELNVNALELDDSALYLCASSFTGSGEDTQYFGPGTRLTVL.